Each of the 19 T cell receptor beta chains below was sequenced from the same sample in a study of blood T cell repertoires in COVID-19. Assay used: immunoSEQ multiplex PCR; TCRdb lists only in-frame clones, some missing. The repertoire has roughly 340,000 clones, around 87% of them found once; the top ten carry around 2%. The sequencing input was PBMCs or T cells enriched from blood (not recorded which). The receptors originated from a man in his forties or fifties in a cohort exposed to, infected with or recovered from COVID-19 (not recorded which).

In DNA, the CDR3 is TGTGCCAGCAGCTTACTGGGGTTGAGGGATTCACCCCTCCACTTT. Its protein product is CASSLLGLRDSPLHF. The chain recombines TRBV7-2 with TRBJ1-6; D uncertain. Trimming removed 2 bases at V and 8 bases at J, with 13 bases between. Germline CDR1 reads SGHTA; CDR2 reads FQGNSA. The length of the CDR3 is 15 residues.

The chain has TRBV18 and TRBJ1-1; TRBD1 matches 9 bases. From germline, CDR1 is KGHSH and CDR2 LQKENI. V lost 6 bases and J lost 4; bases outside the gene matches: 9. The CDR3 has 15 amino acids. The CDR3 loop is CASSNRQGVTTEAFF. The CDR3 DNA reads TGTGCCAGCTCGAACCGACAGGGGGTTACCACTGAAGCTTTCTTT.

The V and J genes are TRBV18 and TRBJ2-7, with D uncertain. The CDR3 has 15 residues. Looked up from germline, CDR1 is KGHSH and CDR2 is LQKENI. Trimming pared 2 bases from V and 0 bases from J, leaving 11 bases between. DNA of the CDR3: TGTGCCAGCTCACCAAACCCGACTGGCTCCTACGAGCAGTACTTC. Residues: CASSPNPTGSYEQYF.

The CDR3 coding sequence is TGTGCCAGCAGTTACTTTAGCGGGAGGTCCTACAATGAGCAGTTCTTC. This gives the protein CASSYFSGRSYNEQFF. The chain carries TRBV6-2 or TRBV6-3 and TRBJ2-1; 10 bases agree with TRBD2. Germline loops: CDR1 MNHEY, CDR2 SVGEGT. This CDR3 contains 16 residues. V dropped 1 base and J dropped 1; count of bases not matched to a gene: 1.

The J gene is TRBJ1-1, the V gene TRBV5-4, with D tentatively TRBD1 (6 bases). Deletions cut 2 bases from V and 1 base from J, with 12 bases between. The CDR3 is 15 residues long. Germline assignment: CDR1 SGHNT and CDR2 YYREEE (reference sequence). The CDR3 spells CASSFHRAGNTEAFF. The CDR3 coding sequence is TGTGCCAGCAGCTTTCACAGGGCTGGGAACACTGAAGCTTTCTTT.

This chain uses TRBV2 with TRBJ1-3; TRBD1 is a possible D gene (6 bases). This CDR3 has 16 residues. V lost 6 bases and J 2 bases, leaving 17 bases between the germline ends. Germline V gene lookup returns CDR1 SNHLY and CDR2 FYNNEI. CDR3: CASSLQGFVTGNTIYF. The DNA of the CDR3 is TGTGCCAGCAGCTTACAGGGCTTCGTTACTGGAAACACCATATATTTT.

This sequence joins TRBV2 and TRBJ1-3; possible D gene TRBD1, 5 bases. From germline, CDR1 is SNHLY and CDR2 FYNNEI. Trimming took off 6 bases at V and 0 bases at J, with 18 bases between the two ends. The CDR3 has 17 residues. The CDR3 bases are TGTGCCAGCAGCCGTTTACCCTCAGGGCTCTCTGGAAACACCATATATTTT. This encodes CASSRLPSGLSGNTIYF.

The chain carries TRBV3-1 (or the pseudogene TRBV3-2) and TRBJ1-5, with D possibly being TRBD1 (6 bases). The germline V gene has CDR1 LGHDT and CDR2 YNNKEL (reference sequence). CDR3 length: 14 residues. Between the trimmed V and J ends, which lost 3 bases and 6 bases, there was a span of 12 bases. The DNA for the CDR3 is TGTGCCAGCAGCCACGGAGGCAGGGGTCAGCCCCAGCATTTT. Protein product: CASSHGGRGQPQHF.

The chain combines TRBV3-1 (or the pseudogene TRBV3-2) with TRBJ2-1; 13 bases agree with TRBD2. CDR1 is LGHDT, CDR2 YNNKEL, per germline (reference sequence). Trimming took 4 bases from V and 3 from J; bases not matched to a gene: 0. The CDR3 covers 15 residues. Written as DNA, the CDR3 is TGTGCCAGCAGCCGGACTAGCGGGGGCTACAATGAGCAGTTCTTC. This sequence encodes CASSRTSGGYNEQFF.

The sample holds a few counts of this clone. The chain uses TRBV7-2 and TRBJ1-1, with D unclear. Trimming took 5 bases from V and 5 from J, leaving 12 bases between them. The CDR3 runs to 13 residues. CDR1 and CDR2 (germline): SGHTA, FQGNSA. Written as DNA, the CDR3 is TGTGCCAGCAGCGGTTACCAACTGACTGAAGCTTTCTTT. Amino acid sequence: CASSGYQLTEAFF.

This sequence joins TRBV11-2 and TRBJ1-2; 8 bases are a match to TRBD1. Germline trimming cut 4 bases from V and 2 bases from J; bases unmatched to any gene: 3. The CDR3 totals 14 residues. In germline, CDR1 is SGHAT, CDR2 FQNNGV. The CDR3 DNA sequence: TGTGCCAGCAGCTCCGGGACAGGAAACTATGGCTACACCTTC. Its protein is CASSSGTGNYGYTF.

The chain is built from TRBV6-5 and TRBJ2-7, with a tentative D call TRBD2 (5 bases). CDR1 is MNHEY, CDR2 SVGAGI, per germline. This CDR3 has 13 residues. Trimming cost V 6 bases and J 7 bases, with 16 bases left between them. CDR3 sequence (DNA): TGTGCCAGCAGCAGGACTGCTTTGAGGGAGCAGTACTTC. This translates into CASSRTALREQYF.

The chain carries TRBV19 and TRBJ2-3; tentatively, D is TRBD1 (6 bases). Germline V gives CDR1 LNHDA, CDR2 SQIVND (reference sequence). This CDR3 region has 15 residues. V dropped 5 bases and J dropped 0 bases, with 12 bases sitting between them. The chain's CDR3 is CASSGGLFSTDTQYF. The CDR3, as DNA: TGTGCCAGTAGTGGGGGCCTCTTTAGCACAGATACGCAGTATTTT. The variable domain in full, completed from reference TRBV19 and TRBJ2-3, reads DGGITQSPKYLFRKEGQNVTLSCEQNLNHDAMYWYRQDPGQGLRLIYYSQIVNDFQKGDIAEGYSVSREKKESFPLTVTSAQKNPTAFYLCASSGGLFSTDTQYFGPGTRLTVL.

This clone appeared a few times. The CDR3 here is CASSVAVQGQNIQYF. The CDR3 DNA is TGTGCCAGCAGCGTAGCTGTCCAGGGCCAAAACATTCAGTACTTC. The rearrangement links TRBV9 to TRBJ2-4, with D perhaps matching TRBD1 (5 bases). The germline V and J ends were trimmed by 0 bases and 5 bases, with 12 bases remaining between them. This CDR3 spans 15 amino acids. Germline values: CDR1 SGDLS, CDR2 YYNGEE.

V gene TRBV30 combines with J gene TRBJ2-7; 7 bases map to TRBD1. The germline gives CDR1 GTSNPN, CDR2 SVGIG (reference sequence). This CDR3 contains 13 residues. The junction had 5 bases not matched to a gene; V was cut back by 4 bases and J by 2 bases. The CDR3 DNA sequence: TGTGCCTGGACAGGACAGGCACCCTACGAGCAGTACTTC. It translates to CAWTGQAPYEQYF.

The V and J genes are TRBV5-4 and TRBJ2-3; maybe TRBD1 (5 bases). V lost 5 bases to trimming and J lost 0 bases, with 13 bases between them. Germline assignment: CDR1 SGHNT and CDR2 YYREEE (reference sequence). The CDR3 contains 15 residues. CDR3 sequence reads: CASSFRWGSTDTQYF. CDR3 sequence (DNA): TGTGCCAGCAGTTTTAGGTGGGGCAGCACAGATACGCAGTATTTT.

The chain recombines TRBV6-5 with TRBJ1-1; D might be TRBD1 (6 bases). V lost 8 bases and J lost 10, with 8 bases in between. Germline V CDR1 and CDR2: MNHEY, SVGAGI. The CDR3 is made up of 9 amino acids. For the CDR3, the DNA is TGTGCCAGCTCAGGGGCAGCTTTCTTT. Encoded protein: CASSGAAFF.

This sequence joins TRBV28 and TRBJ2-5, with D possibly matching TRBD1 (5 bases). Germline V gives CDR1 MDHEN, CDR2 SYDVKM. CDR3 length: 16 amino acids. Trimming cost V 1 base and J 2 bases, with 14 bases left between them. CDR3: CASSLSSRDRQETQYF. The CDR3 DNA reads as TGTGCCAGCAGTTTATCGTCGCGAGACAGACAAGAGACCCAGTACTTC.

The chain joins TRBV9 to TRBJ2-3; TRBD2 matches 12 bases. The CDR3 is 17 residues long. V lost 0 bases, J lost 5 bases, and 7 bases stayed unmatched. CDR1 SGDLS and CDR2 YYNGEE come from the germline V gene. The CDR3 protein is CASSVVSSGRAIDTQYF. The CDR3 DNA reads TGTGCCAGCAGCGTAGTTTCTAGCGGGAGGGCCATAGATACGCAGTATTTT.